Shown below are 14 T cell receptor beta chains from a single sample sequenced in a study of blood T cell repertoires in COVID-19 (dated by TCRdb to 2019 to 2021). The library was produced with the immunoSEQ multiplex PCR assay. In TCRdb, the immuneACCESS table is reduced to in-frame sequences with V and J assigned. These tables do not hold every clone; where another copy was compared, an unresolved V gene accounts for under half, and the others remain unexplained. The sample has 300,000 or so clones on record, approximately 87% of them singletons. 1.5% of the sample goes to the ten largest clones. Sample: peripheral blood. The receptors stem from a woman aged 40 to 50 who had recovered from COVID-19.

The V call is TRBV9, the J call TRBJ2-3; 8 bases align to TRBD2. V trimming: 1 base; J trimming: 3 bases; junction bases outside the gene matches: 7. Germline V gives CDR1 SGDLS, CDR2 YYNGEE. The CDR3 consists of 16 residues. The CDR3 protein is CASSVNPGGPTDTQYF. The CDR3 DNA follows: TGTGCCAGCAGCGTAAATCCGGGGGGGCCAACAGATACGCAGTATTTT.

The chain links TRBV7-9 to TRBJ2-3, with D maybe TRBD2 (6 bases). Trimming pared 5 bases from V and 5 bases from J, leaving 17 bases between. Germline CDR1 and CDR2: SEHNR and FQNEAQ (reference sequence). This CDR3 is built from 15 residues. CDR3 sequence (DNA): TGTGCCAGCAGCCCACAAGGGAGCGGGTTAGATACGCAGTATTTT. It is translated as CASSPQGSGLDTQYF.

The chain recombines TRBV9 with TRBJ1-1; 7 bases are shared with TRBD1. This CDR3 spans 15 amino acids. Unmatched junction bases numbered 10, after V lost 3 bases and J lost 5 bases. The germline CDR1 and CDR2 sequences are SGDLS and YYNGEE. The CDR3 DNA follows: TGTGCCAGCAGCGCCGAGGGGGCGCGAGGAACTGAAGCTTTCTTT. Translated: CASSAEGARGTEAFF.

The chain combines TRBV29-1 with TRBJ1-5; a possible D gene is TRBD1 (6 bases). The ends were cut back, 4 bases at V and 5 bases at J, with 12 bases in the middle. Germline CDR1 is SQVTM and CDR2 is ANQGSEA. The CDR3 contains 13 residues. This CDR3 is CSVVSQGDQPQHF. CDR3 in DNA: TGCAGCGTTGTCTCACAGGGTGATCAGCCCCAGCATTTT.

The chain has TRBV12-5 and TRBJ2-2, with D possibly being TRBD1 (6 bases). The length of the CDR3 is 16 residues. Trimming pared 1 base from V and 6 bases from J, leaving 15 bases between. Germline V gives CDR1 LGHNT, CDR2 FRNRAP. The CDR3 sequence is CASGLGTQGRAGELFF. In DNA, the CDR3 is TGTGCTAGTGGTTTGGGAACACAGGGTAGGGCCGGGGAGCTGTTTTTT.

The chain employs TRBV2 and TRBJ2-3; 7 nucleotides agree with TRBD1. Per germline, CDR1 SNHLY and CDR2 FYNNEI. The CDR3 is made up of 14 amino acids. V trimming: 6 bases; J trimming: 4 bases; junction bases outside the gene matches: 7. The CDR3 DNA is TGTGCCAGCAGGTGGGCAGGGGGAGCAGATACGCAGTATTTT. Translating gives CASRWAGGADTQYF.

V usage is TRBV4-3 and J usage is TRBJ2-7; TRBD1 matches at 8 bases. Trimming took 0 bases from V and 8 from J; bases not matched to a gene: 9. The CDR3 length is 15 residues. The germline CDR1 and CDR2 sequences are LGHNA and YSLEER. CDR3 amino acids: CASSQDSRTGTKQYF. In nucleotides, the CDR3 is TGCGCCAGCAGCCAAGATTCCCGGACAGGGACGAAGCAGTACTTC.

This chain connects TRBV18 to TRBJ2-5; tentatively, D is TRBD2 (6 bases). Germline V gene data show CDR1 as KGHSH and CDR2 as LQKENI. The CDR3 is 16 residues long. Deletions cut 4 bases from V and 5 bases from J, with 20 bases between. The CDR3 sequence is CASSLGAGQLGETQYF. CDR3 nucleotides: TGTGCCAGCTCACTCGGAGCGGGTCAATTAGGGGAGACCCAGTACTTC.

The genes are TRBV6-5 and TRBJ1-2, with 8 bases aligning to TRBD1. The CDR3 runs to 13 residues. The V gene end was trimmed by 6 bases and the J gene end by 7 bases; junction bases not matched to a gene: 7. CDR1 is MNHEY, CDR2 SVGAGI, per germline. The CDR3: CASRAGGWSGYTF. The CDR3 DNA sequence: TGTGCCAGCAGAGCAGGGGGCTGGAGTGGCTACACCTTC.

The DNA for the CDR3 is TGCAGTGCCCGGGGGGTGTTAAACAATGAGCAGTTCTTC. This encodes CSARGVLNNEQFF. This chain connects TRBV29-1 to TRBJ2-1, with TRBD2 matching over 7 bases. Per the germline V gene, CDR1 is SQVTM and CDR2 is ANQGSEA. The CDR3 covers 13 residues.

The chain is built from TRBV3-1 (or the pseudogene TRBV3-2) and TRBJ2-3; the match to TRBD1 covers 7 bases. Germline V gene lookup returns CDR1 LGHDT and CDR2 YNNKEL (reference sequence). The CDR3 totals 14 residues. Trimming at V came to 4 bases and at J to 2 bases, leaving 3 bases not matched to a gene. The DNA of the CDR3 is TGTGCCAGCAGCCGGGACAGACACACAGATACGCAGTATTTT. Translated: CASSRDRHTDTQYF.

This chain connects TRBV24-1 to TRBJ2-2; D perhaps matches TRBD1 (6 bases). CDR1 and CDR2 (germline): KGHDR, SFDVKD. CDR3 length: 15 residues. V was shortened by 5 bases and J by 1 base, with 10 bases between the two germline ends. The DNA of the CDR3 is TGTGCCACCAGTGGTGGGACACTGAACACCGGGGAGCTGTTTTTT. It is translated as CATSGGTLNTGELFF.

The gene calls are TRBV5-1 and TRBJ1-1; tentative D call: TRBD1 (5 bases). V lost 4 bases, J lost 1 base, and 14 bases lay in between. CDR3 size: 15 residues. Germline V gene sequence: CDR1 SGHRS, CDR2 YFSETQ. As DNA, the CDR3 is TGCGCCAGCAGCCCAGATGTTACAGGGAACACTGAAGCTTTCTTT. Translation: CASSPDVTGNTEAFF.

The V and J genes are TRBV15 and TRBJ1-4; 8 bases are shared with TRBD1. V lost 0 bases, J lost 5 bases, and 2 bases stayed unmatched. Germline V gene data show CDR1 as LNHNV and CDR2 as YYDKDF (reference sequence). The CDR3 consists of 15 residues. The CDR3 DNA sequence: TGTGCCACCAGCAGAGATCGGGACAGGAATGAAAAACTGTTTTTT. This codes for CATSRDRDRNEKLFF.